What follows is one T cell receptor (beta chain) and its context. Cohort assignment relied on participant-reported clinical history. V shed 5 bases, J shed 6 bases, and the junction held 13 bases outside the gene matches. This CDR3 is built from 15 residues. CDR1 is MNHEY, CDR2 SVGAGI, per germline. This sample stems from a study of blood T cell repertoires in COVID-19. Study context: Researchers got acute and convalescent COVID-19 samples from the United States, Italy and Spain.

Original processing notes: Reference gene primer amplification in the assay estimated nucleated cell counts. Some clones are missing from TCRdb's copy, which holds only in-frame ones; the method was immunoSEQ multiplex PCR. V and J calls plus clone size are reproduced from that table; the DNA served to infer D and trimming. The sample gives some 400,000 clones, 89% of which show up once; 1.7% is in the top ten. The sequencing input was PBMCs or T cells enriched from blood (not recorded which). The TCR comes from a woman aged 30 to 39 who had recovered from COVID-19. The chain employs TRBV6-5 and TRBJ2-7, with 7 bases matching TRBD2. As DNA, the CDR3 is TGTGCCAGCAGTACCACCCCCGCCGAGCGGGGCGAGCAGTACTTC. Its translation is CASSTTPAERGEQYF.